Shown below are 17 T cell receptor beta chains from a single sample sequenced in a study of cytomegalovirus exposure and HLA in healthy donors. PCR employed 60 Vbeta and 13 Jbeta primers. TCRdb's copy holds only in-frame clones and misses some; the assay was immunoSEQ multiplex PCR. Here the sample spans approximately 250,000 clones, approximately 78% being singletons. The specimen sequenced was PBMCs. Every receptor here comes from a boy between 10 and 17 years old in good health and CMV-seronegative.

The CDR3 bases are TGTGCCAGCAGAAAACAGGGATTCGTGAACACTGAAGCTTTCTTT. Translation: CASRKQGFVNTEAFF. The chain joins TRBV6-5 to TRBJ1-1; tentatively, D is TRBD1 (6 bases). Trimming stripped 6 bases from V and 0 bases from J, with 14 bases between. The germline gives CDR1 MNHEY, CDR2 SVGAGI. The CDR3 has 15 residues.

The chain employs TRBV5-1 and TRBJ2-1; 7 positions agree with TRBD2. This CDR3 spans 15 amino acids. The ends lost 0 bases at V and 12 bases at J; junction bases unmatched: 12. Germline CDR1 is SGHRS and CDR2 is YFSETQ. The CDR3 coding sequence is TGCGCCAGCAGCTTGGAAGGTAGCGGGCCGCTCCGGCAGTTCTTC. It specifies CASSLEGSGPLRQFF. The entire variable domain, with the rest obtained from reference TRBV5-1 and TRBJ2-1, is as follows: KAGVTQTPRYLIKTRGQQVTLSCSPISGHRSVSWYQQTPGQGLQFLFEYFSETQRNKGNFPGRFSGRQFSNSRSEMNVSTLELGDSALYLCASSLEGSGPLRQFFGPGTRLTVL.

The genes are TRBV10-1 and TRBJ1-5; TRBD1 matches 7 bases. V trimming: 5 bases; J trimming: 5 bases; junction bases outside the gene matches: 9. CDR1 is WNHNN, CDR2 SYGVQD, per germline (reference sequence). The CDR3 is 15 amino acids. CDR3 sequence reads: CASSQRDRPYQPQHF. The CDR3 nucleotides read TGCGCCAGCAGTCAAAGGGACAGACCCTATCAGCCCCAGCATTTT.

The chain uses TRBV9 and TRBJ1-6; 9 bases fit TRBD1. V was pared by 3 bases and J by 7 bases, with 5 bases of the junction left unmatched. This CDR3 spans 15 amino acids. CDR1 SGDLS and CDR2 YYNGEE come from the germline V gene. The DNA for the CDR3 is TGTGCCAGCAGCGGAACAGGGGGCACAAATTCACCCCTCCACTTT. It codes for CASSGTGGTNSPLHF.

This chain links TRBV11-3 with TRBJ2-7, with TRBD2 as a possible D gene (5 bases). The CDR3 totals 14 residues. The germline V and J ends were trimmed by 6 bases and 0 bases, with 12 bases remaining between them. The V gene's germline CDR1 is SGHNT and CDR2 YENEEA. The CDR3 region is CASSETTSSYEQYF. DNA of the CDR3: TGTGCCAGCAGTGAGACTACATCCTCCTACGAGCAGTACTTC.

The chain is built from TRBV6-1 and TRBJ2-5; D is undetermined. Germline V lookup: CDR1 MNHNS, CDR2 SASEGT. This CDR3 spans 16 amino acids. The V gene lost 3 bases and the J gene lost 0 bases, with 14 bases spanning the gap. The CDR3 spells CASSDIFWRDQETQYF. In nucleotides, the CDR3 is TGTGCCAGCAGTGACATCTTCTGGAGAGACCAAGAGACCCAGTACTTC.

CDR3 DNA: TGTGCCAGCAGCTTTCCGGTCATAAGCACTGAAGCTTTCTTT. Protein: CASSFPVISTEAFF. The chain recombines TRBV5-6 with TRBJ1-1; D is unresolved. V lost 2 bases and J 4 bases, leaving 12 bases between the germline ends. CDR3 size: 14 residues. CDR1 SGHDT and CDR2 YYEEEE come from the germline V gene.

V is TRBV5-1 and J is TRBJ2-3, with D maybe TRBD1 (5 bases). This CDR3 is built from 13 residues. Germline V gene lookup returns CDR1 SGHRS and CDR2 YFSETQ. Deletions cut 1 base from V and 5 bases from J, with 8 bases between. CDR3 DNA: TGCGCCAGCAGCTTGATAGGGGTAGATACGCAGTATTTT. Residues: CASSLIGVDTQYF.

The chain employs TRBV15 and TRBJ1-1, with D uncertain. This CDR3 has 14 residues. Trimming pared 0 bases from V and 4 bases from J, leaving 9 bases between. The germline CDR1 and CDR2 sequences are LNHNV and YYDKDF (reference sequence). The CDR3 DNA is TGTGCCACCAGCAGAGATAAGCGTGGCACTGAAGCTTTCTTT. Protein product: CATSRDKRGTEAFF.

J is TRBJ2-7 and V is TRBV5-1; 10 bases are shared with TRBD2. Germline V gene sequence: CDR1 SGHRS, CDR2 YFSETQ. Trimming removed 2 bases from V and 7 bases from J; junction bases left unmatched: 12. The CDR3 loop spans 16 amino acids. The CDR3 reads CASSFGASGGLREQYF. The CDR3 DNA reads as TGCGCCAGCAGCTTCGGGGCTAGCGGGGGCCTACGTGAGCAGTACTTC.

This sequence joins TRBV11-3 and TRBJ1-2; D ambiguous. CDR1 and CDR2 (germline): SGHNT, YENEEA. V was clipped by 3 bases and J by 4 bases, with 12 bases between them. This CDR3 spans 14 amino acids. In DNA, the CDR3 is TGTGCCAGCAGCTTGACCGTGGAGGGCTATGGCTACACCTTC. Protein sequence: CASSLTVEGYGYTF.

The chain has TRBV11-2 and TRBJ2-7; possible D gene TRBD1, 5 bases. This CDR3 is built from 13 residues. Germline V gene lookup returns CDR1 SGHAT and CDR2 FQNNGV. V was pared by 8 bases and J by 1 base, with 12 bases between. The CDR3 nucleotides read TGTGCCAGCCGATCGACAGTTTCCTACGAGCAGTACTTC. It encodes CASRSTVSYEQYF.

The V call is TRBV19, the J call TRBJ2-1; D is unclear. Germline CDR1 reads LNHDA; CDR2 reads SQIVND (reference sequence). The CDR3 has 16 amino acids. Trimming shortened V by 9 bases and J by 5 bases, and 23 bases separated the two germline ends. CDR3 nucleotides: TGTGCCAGCCTAGGCCGCGGATTAAGACGAAACAATGAGCAGTTCTTC. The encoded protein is CASLGRGLRRNNEQFF. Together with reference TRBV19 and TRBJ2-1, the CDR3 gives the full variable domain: DGGITQSPKYLFRKEGQNVTLSCEQNLNHDAMYWYRQDPGQGLRLIYYSQIVNDFQKGDIAEGYSVSREKKESFPLTVTSAQKNPTAFYLCASLGRGLRRNNEQFFGPGTRLTVL.

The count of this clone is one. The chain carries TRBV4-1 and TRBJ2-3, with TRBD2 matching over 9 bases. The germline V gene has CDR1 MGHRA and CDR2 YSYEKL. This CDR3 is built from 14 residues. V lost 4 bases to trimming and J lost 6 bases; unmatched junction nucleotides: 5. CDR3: CASSPGTSIDTQYF. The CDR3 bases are TGCGCCAGCAGCCCGGGGACTAGCATCGATACGCAGTATTTT.

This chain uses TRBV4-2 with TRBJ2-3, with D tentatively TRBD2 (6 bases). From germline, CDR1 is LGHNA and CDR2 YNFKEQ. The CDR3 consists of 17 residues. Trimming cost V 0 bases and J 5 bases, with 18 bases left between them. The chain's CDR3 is CASSQEWASAGIDTQYF. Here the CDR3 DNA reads TGTGCCAGCAGCCAAGAATGGGCTAGCGCAGGCATAGATACGCAGTATTTT.

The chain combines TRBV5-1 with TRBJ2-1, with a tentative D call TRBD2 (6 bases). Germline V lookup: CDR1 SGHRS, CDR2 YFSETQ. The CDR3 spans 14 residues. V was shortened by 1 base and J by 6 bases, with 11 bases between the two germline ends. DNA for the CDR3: TGCGCCAGCAGCTTGAACTCAGCGGGCAATGAGCAGTTCTTC. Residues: CASSLNSAGNEQFF.

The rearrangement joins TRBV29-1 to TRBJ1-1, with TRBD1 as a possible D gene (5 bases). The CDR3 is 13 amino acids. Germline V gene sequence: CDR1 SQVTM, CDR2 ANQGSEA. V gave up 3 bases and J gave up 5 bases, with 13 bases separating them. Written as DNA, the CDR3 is TGCAGCGTTGAGGAGGGGACGGCGACTGAAGCTTTCTTT. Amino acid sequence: CSVEEGTATEAFF.